Each of the 30 T cell receptor beta chains below was sequenced from the same sample in a study of shared clonotypes between healthy human individuals. The data were produced by immunoSEQ multiplex PCR, yet TCRdb's version contains in-frame clones alone and is incomplete. The sample includes around 500,000 clones, roughly 83% seen only once; the top ten take roughly 13%. The sequenced sample was PBMCs. All receptors come from a woman aged 40 to 50 in good health. Some clones in this sample may be carry-over from other donors' samples.

V usage is TRBV30 and J usage is TRBJ1-6; D is undetermined. V gave up 4 bases and J gave up 5 bases, with 9 bases separating them. Per germline, CDR1 GTSNPN and CDR2 SVGIG (reference sequence). This CDR3 comprises 13 residues. Here the CDR3 reads CAWTPSNNSPLHF. The CDR3 DNA follows: TGTGCCTGGACGCCCAGTAATAATTCACCCCTCCACTTT.

The J gene is TRBJ1-2, the V gene TRBV12-5, with 7 bases matching TRBD1. From germline, CDR1 is LGHNT and CDR2 FRNRAP. The CDR3 runs to 16 residues. The ends lost 0 bases at V and 5 bases at J; junction bases unmatched: 9. The CDR3 DNA reads TGTGCTAGTGGTTTGGTAGAGGGGGCAGCTATTTATGGCTACACCTTC. Its protein is CASGLVEGAAIYGYTF.

J is TRBJ2-7 and V is TRBV28, with no clear D. Germline CDR1 and CDR2: MDHEN and SYDVKM. The germline V and J ends were trimmed by 3 bases and 1 base, with 10 bases remaining between them. CDR3 length: 14 amino acids. CDR3 DNA: TGTGCCAGCAGTTTGATGCCGTCATCCTACGAGCAGTACTTC. This encodes CASSLMPSSYEQYF.

The chain has TRBV19 and TRBJ1-2; D is unresolved. Deletions cut 6 bases from V and 4 bases from J, with 15 bases between. CDR3 length: 14 amino acids. CDR1 LNHDA and CDR2 SQIVND come from the germline V gene (reference sequence). The CDR3 is CASRDGTSGYGYTF. The CDR3 DNA follows: TGTGCCAGTAGGGACGGAACTAGCGGCTATGGCTACACCTTC.

V gene TRBV7-9 combines with J gene TRBJ2-2; D unresolved. Trimming shortened V by 3 bases and J by 7 bases, and 9 bases separated the two germline ends. The CDR3 has 13 amino acids. Germline CDR1 reads SEHNR; CDR2 reads FQNEAQ (reference sequence). The CDR3 DNA sequence: TGTGCCAGCAGCTTTAAGGCCGTCGGGGAGCTGTTTTTT. Translated: CASSFKAVGELFF. Combining the CDR3 with reference TRBV7-9 and TRBJ2-2 gives the whole variable domain DTGVSQNPRHKITKRGQNVTFRCDPISEHNRLYWYRQTLGQGPEFLTYFQNEAQLEKSRLLSDRFSAERPKGSFSTLEIQRTEQGDSAMYLCASSFKAVGELFFGEGSRLTVL.

This clone has more than one count but fewer than ten. The chain uses TRBV11-2 and TRBJ2-3, with D unclear. There are 14 residues in the CDR3. CDR1 and CDR2 (germline): SGHAT, FQNNGV. Trimming stripped 0 bases from V and 2 bases from J, with 6 bases between. As DNA, the CDR3 is TGTGCCAGCAGCTTAGATCAGTCCACAGATACGCAGTATTTT. This encodes CASSLDQSTDTQYF.

The J gene is TRBJ2-1, the V gene TRBV28, with 7 bases matching TRBD2. V lost 8 bases, J lost 9 bases, and 13 bases stayed unmatched. The CDR3 is 14 residues long. CDR1 and CDR2 (germline): MDHEN, SYDVKM. CDR3 loop: CASFEGLAATEQFF. CDR3 sequence (DNA): TGTGCCAGCTTCGAAGGGCTAGCGGCTACTGAGCAGTTCTTC.

The V call is TRBV11-2, the J call TRBJ2-1; D is perhaps TRBD2 (6 bases). CDR1 is SGHAT and CDR2 is FQNNGV in the germline V gene. Trimming left V 3 bases short and J 8 bases short, with 17 bases between. CDR3 length: 15 amino acids. CDR3 amino acids: CASSFNSGEWDEQFF. The CDR3 nucleotides read TGTGCCAGCAGCTTCAACTCGGGAGAATGGGATGAGCAGTTCTTC.

The genes are TRBV6-4 and TRBJ2-3; TRBD1 aligns across 10 bases. Per germline, CDR1 MRHNA and CDR2 SNTAGT. The length of the CDR3 is 16 residues. Germline trimming cut 8 bases from V and 0 bases from J; bases unmatched to any gene: 8. The DNA for the CDR3 is TGTGCCAGCGCCCGAGGGACAGGGGCTAGCACAGATACGCAGTATTTT. Translation: CASARGTGASTDTQYF.

The chain links TRBV11-2 to TRBJ1-1, with TRBD1 as a possible D gene (5 bases). CDR3 size: 13 residues. V lost 2 bases, J lost 8 bases, and 12 bases lay in between. The germline V gene encodes CDR1 SGHAT and CDR2 FQNNGV. CDR3 sequence (DNA): TGTGCCAGCAGCTTAAGCCCCGGGACCGAAGCTTTCTTT. Its translation: CASSLSPGTEAFF.

The J gene is TRBJ2-7, the V gene TRBV4-1; 16 nucleotides agree with TRBD2. The CDR3 is made up of 16 amino acids. Germline-derived CDR1 and CDR2 are MGHRA and YSYEKL. Trimming removed 5 bases from V and 7 bases from J; junction bases left unmatched: 8. Written as DNA, the CDR3 is TGCGCCAGCAGCAGGGGGACTAGCGGGAGGGTGAGGGAGCAGTACTTC. It is translated as CASSRGTSGRVREQYF.

The V gene is TRBV19, the J gene TRBJ2-7; TRBD2 matches at 15 bases. The V segment lost 5 bases and the J segment 6 bases; nucleotides outside the gene matches: 5. Germline CDR1 and CDR2: LNHDA and SQIVND (reference sequence). The CDR3 extends over 15 amino acids. This CDR3 is CASSRTSGRVSEQYF. The CDR3 DNA sequence: TGTGCCAGTAGTCGGACTAGCGGGAGGGTTAGCGAGCAGTACTTC.

The chain links TRBV5-4 to TRBJ1-6; D uncertain. This CDR3 has 15 amino acids. Germline values: CDR1 SGHNT, CDR2 YYREEE (reference sequence). V dropped 1 base and J dropped 4 bases, with 9 bases sitting between them. This chain's CDR3 is CASSLWTSYNSPLHF. CDR3 DNA sequence: TGTGCCAGCAGCTTGTGGACTAGTTATAATTCACCCCTCCACTTT.

This CDR3 is CASSAHPGQSTYEQYF. The DNA of the CDR3 is TGTGCCAGCAGCGCCCATCCGGGACAGAGTACCTACGAGCAGTACTTC. This sequence joins TRBV9 and TRBJ2-7; 7 nucleotides align to TRBD1. Trimming took 3 bases from V and 2 from J; bases not matched to a gene: 11. The V gene's germline CDR1 is SGDLS and CDR2 YYNGEE. The length of the CDR3 is 16 residues. Looking up the rest from reference TRBV9 and TRBJ2-7 gives the full variable domain: DSGVTQTPKHLITATGQRVTLRCSPRSGDLSVYWYQQSLDQGLQFLIQYYNGEERAKGNILERFSAQQFPDLHSELNLSSLELGDSALYFCASSAHPGQSTYEQYFGPGTRLTVT.

The V and J genes are TRBV9 and TRBJ2-1, with 8 positions matching TRBD2. Germline V gives CDR1 SGDLS, CDR2 YYNGEE. The CDR3 is 16 residues long. Unmatched junction bases numbered 11, after V lost 6 bases and J lost 3 bases. For the CDR3, the DNA is TGTGCCAGCACCATAGGGACCAGCGGGAGCTACAATGAGCAGTTCTTC. Translating gives CASTIGTSGSYNEQFF.

The DNA for the CDR3 is TGTGCCAGCAGCGTCCTAGCGGAGCTAGGTGAGCAGTTCTTC. Protein: CASSVLAELGEQFF. The rearrangement joins TRBV9 to TRBJ2-1; TRBD2 matches at 7 bases. The germline V gene encodes CDR1 SGDLS and CDR2 YYNGEE. The CDR3 spans 14 residues. V lost 2 bases to trimming and J lost 9 bases; unmatched junction nucleotides: 8.

The V gene is TRBV4-2, the J gene TRBJ2-5, with D uncertain. Trimming took off 4 bases at V and 0 bases at J, with 12 bases between the two ends. This CDR3 has 15 residues. The germline CDR1 and CDR2 sequences are LGHNA and YNFKEQ. In DNA form, the CDR3 reads TGTGCCAGCAGCCGGAAACACCAGTACCAAGAGACCCAGTACTTC. Translating it yields CASSRKHQYQETQYF.

The chain recombines TRBV28 with TRBJ1-2; D is possibly TRBD1 (6 bases). The CDR3 has 16 residues. Per the germline V gene, CDR1 is MDHEN and CDR2 is SYDVKM. With 5 bases removed from V and 4 bases from J, the gap between germline ends came to 20 bases. The CDR3 DNA follows: TGTGCCAGCAGTACGGTGGGGGGCAGGGTCTCCTATGGCTACACCTTC. Translated: CASSTVGGRVSYGYTF.

The chain combines TRBV7-2 with TRBJ2-7; 14 bases agree with TRBD2. CDR1 is SGHTA, CDR2 FQGNSA, per germline. There are 18 residues in the CDR3. V lost 2 bases and J lost 1; bases outside the gene matches: 7. The CDR3 spells CASSLRHGTSGSSYEQYF. The CDR3 coding sequence is TGTGCCAGCAGCTTACGCCATGGGACTAGCGGGAGTTCCTACGAGCAGTACTTC.

The J gene is TRBJ1-5, the V gene TRBV27, with D uncertain. Germline V gene lookup returns CDR1 MNHEY and CDR2 SMNVEV (reference sequence). The CDR3 runs 15 residues. V was clipped by 4 bases and J by 2 bases, with 12 bases between them. CDR3 residues: CASSYSGNGNQPQHF. CDR3 bases: TGTGCCAGCAGTTATTCGGGTAATGGCAATCAGCCCCAGCATTTT.

V and J are TRBV9 and TRBJ2-3, with 7 bases fitting TRBD2. Germline V gene sequence: CDR1 SGDLS, CDR2 YYNGEE. J lost 2 bases, V lost 0 bases, and 9 bases had no gene match. The CDR3 loop spans 17 amino acids. The CDR3 DNA reads TGTGCCAGCAGCGTAGGTGGTGGGAGGGCCTACACAGATACGCAGTATTTT. As protein: CASSVGGGRAYTDTQYF.

The genes are TRBV4-1 and TRBJ2-4, with 15 positions matching TRBD2. CDR1 and CDR2 (germline): MGHRA, YSYEKL. The J segment lost 2 bases and the V segment lost 0 bases, leaving 2 bases of the junction unmatched. CDR3 size: 18 residues. CDR3 sequence reads: CASSQDGLAGGPKNIQYF. As DNA, the CDR3 is TGCGCCAGCAGCCAAGACGGACTAGCGGGAGGGCCCAAAAACATTCAGTACTTC.

CDR3 sequence: CASSVGSGREEQYF. CDR3 coding DNA: TGTGCCAGCAGCGTAGGTAGCGGGAGGGAAGAGCAGTACTTC. The rearrangement joins TRBV9 to TRBJ2-5, with TRBD2 matching 11 bases. The V gene's germline CDR1 is SGDLS and CDR2 YYNGEE. The J segment lost 11 bases and the V segment lost 0 bases, leaving 6 bases of the junction unmatched. The CDR3 consists of 14 residues. The full variable domain, completed using reference TRBV9 and TRBJ2-5, is DSGVTQTPKHLITATGQRVTLRCSPRSGDLSVYWYQQSLDQGLQFLIQYYNGEERAKGNILERFSAQQFPDLHSELNLSSLELGDSALYFCASSVGSGREEQYFGPGTRLLVL.

The CDR3 region has the DNA TGTGCCAGCAGCCCACGACAGGGGAGCTCTGGAAACACCATATATTTT. This translates into CASSPRQGSSGNTIYF. The chain combines TRBV7-9 with TRBJ1-3, with 8 bases lining up with TRBD1. The germline V gene encodes CDR1 SEHNR and CDR2 FQNEAQ (reference sequence). CDR3 size: 16 residues. V lost 5 bases and J lost 0; bases outside the gene matches: 6.

The gene calls are TRBV10-2 and TRBJ2-5; D unclear. Germline CDR1 WSHSY, CDR2 SAAADI. The V gene lost 2 bases and the J gene lost 2 bases, with 6 bases spanning the gap. The CDR3 has 13 residues. The CDR3 sequence: CASSEVHQETQYF. CDR3 nucleotides: TGCGCCAGCAGTGAGGTCCATCAAGAGACCCAGTACTTC.

This chain connects TRBV9 to TRBJ1-1; D unresolved. This CDR3 contains 16 residues. Trimming took off 4 bases at V and 6 bases at J, with 22 bases between the two ends. The germline V gene has CDR1 SGDLS and CDR2 YYNGEE. The CDR3 sequence: CASSLGQGSPVAEAFF. The CDR3 nucleotides read TGTGCCAGCAGCCTTGGCCAAGGGTCTCCGGTCGCTGAAGCTTTCTTT. Looking up the rest from reference TRBV9 and TRBJ1-1 gives the full variable domain: DSGVTQTPKHLITATGQRVTLRCSPRSGDLSVYWYQQSLDQGLQFLIQYYNGEERAKGNILERFSAQQFPDLHSELNLSSLELGDSALYFCASSLGQGSPVAEAFFGQGTRLTVV.

V and J are TRBV5-1 and TRBJ2-7; 10 nucleotides line up with TRBD1. CDR1 and CDR2 from the germline V gene are SGHRS and YFSETQ. Trimming cost V 4 bases and J 3 bases; bases outside gene matches: 4. The CDR3 contains 14 residues. CDR3 in amino acids: CASSHRDRGYEQYF. In DNA, the CDR3 is TGCGCCAGCAGCCACCGGGACAGGGGCTACGAGCAGTACTTC. Full variable domain (rest looked up from reference TRBV5-1 and TRBJ2-7): KAGVTQTPRYLIKTRGQQVTLSCSPISGHRSVSWYQQTPGQGLQFLFEYFSETQRNKGNFPGRFSGRQFSNSRSEMNVSTLELGDSALYLCASSHRDRGYEQYFGPGTRLTVT.

The gene calls are TRBV9 and TRBJ2-3; 7 bases match TRBD2. Per the germline V gene, CDR1 is SGDLS and CDR2 is YYNGEE. The CDR3 has 19 residues. Losses at the gene ends were 4 bases for V and 2 bases for J; bases not matched to a gene: 19. The CDR3 coding sequence is TGTGCCAGCAGCCGATCGAAGAGGGAGGGCCTCGTAAACACAGATACGCAGTATTTT. Amino acids: CASSRSKREGLVNTDTQYF. Variable domain in full (rest from reference TRBV9 and TRBJ2-3): DSGVTQTPKHLITATGQRVTLRCSPRSGDLSVYWYQQSLDQGLQFLIQYYNGEERAKGNILERFSAQQFPDLHSELNLSSLELGDSALYFCASSRSKREGLVNTDTQYFGPGTRLTVL.

This clone was counted ten times or more. The chain couples TRBV18 to TRBJ2-4; no clear D gene. The CDR3 has 16 amino acids. Germline V gene sequence: CDR1 KGHSH, CDR2 LQKENI. The V end lost 5 bases, the J end lost 1 base, and 15 bases lay between the germline ends. The CDR3 sequence is CASSSPRIGAKNIQYF. Here the CDR3 DNA reads TGTGCCAGCTCATCCCCTAGGATCGGGGCCAAAAACATTCAGTACTTC.

The chain employs TRBV6-5 and TRBJ1-1; TRBD1 agrees at 8 bases. From germline, CDR1 is MNHEY and CDR2 SVGAGI. J lost 4 bases, V lost 4 bases, and 5 bases had no gene match. The CDR3 is 14 amino acids. This CDR3 is CASSFRQGFTEAFF. DNA for the CDR3: TGTGCCAGCAGTTTTCGACAGGGGTTCACTGAAGCTTTCTTT.